This TCR beta chain was sequenced during a study of cytomegalovirus exposure and HLA in healthy donors. V was clipped by 8 bases and J by 4 bases; unmatched bases: 9. Germline-derived CDR1 and CDR2 are MNHEY and SMNVEV (reference sequence). The CDR3 covers 14 residues. Use of 60 Vbeta and 13 Jbeta primers characterized the PCR. TCRdb keeps only in-frame clones here, not all; method: immunoSEQ multiplex PCR. This repertoire includes fewer than 110,000 clones. This sequence joins TRBV27 and TRBJ2-5; 8 bases are shared with TRBD2. Sequencing was done on a sample of PBMCs. The sequence was collected from a man aged 35-49 years in good health and CMV-seronegative. The DNA for the CDR3 is TGTGCCAGCCAGGCGGGGGGCCAGGGAGAGACCCAGTACTTC. Protein: CASQAGGQGETQYF.